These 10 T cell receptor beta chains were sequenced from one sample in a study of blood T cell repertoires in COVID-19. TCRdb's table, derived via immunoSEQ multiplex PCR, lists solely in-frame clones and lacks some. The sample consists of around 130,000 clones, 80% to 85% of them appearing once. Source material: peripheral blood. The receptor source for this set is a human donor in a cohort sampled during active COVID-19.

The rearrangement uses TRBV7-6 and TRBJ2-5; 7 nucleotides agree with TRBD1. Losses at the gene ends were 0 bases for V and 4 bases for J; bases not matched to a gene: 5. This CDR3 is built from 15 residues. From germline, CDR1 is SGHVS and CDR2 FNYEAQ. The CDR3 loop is CASSLARRGRETQYF. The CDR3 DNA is TGTGCCAGCAGCTTAGCGCGCAGGGGGAGAGAGACCCAGTACTTC. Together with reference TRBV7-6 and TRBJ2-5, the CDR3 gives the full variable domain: GAGVSQSPRYKVTKRGQDVALRCDPISGHVSLYWYRQALGQGPEFLTYFNYEAQQDKSGLPNDRFSAERPEGSISTLTIQRTEQRDSAMYRCASSLARRGRETQYFGPGTRLLVL.

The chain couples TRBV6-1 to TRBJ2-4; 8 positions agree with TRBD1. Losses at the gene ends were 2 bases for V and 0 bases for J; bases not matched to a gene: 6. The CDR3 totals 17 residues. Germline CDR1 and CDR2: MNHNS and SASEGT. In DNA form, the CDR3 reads TGTGCCAGCAGTGAATTTGGCAGGGGGCAAGCCAAAAACATTCAGTACTTC. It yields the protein CASSEFGRGQAKNIQYF.

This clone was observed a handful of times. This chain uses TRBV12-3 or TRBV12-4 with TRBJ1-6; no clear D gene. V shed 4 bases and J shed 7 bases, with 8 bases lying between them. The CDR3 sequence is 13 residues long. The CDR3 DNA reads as TGTGCCAGCAGTTCCGTAGAGAATTCACCCCTCCACTTT. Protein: CASSSVENSPLHF.

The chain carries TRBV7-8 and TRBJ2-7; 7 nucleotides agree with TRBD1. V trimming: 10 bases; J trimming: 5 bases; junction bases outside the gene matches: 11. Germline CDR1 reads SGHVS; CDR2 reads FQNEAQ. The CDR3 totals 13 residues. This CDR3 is CATTGVAWNEQYF. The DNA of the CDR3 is TGTGCCACCACAGGGGTAGCATGGAACGAGCAGTACTTC.

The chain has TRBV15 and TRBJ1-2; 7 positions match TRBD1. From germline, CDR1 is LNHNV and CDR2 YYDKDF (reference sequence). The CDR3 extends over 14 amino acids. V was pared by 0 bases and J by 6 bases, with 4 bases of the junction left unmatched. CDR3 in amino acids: CATSRDDRVHGYTF. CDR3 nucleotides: TGTGCCACCAGCAGAGATGACAGGGTCCATGGCTACACCTTC. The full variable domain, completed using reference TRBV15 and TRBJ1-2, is DAMVIQNPRYQVTQFGKPVTLSCSQTLNHNVMYWYQQKSSQAPKLLFHYYDKDFNNEADTPDNFQSRRPNTSFCFLDIRSPGLGDTAMYLCATSRDDRVHGYTFGSGTRLTVV.

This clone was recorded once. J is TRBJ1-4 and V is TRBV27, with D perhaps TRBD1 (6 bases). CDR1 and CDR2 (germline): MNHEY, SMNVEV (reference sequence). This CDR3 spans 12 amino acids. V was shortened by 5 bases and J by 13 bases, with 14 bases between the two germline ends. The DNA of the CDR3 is TGTGCCAGCAGTCGACACAGGGAAGGACTGTTTTTT. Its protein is CASSRHREGLFF. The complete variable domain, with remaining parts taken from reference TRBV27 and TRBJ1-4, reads EAQVTQNPRYLITVTGKKLTVTCSQNMNHEYMSWYRQDPGLGLRQIYYSMNVEVTDKGDVPEGYKVSRKEKRNFPLILESPSPNQTSLYFCASSRHREGLFFGSGTQLSVL.

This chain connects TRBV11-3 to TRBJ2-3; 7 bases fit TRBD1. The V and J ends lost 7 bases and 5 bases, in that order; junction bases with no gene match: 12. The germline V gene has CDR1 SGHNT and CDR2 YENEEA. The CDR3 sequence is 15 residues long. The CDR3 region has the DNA TGTGCCAGCACCCAGGGGGATTCTCCTCGAGATACGCAGTATTTT. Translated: CASTQGDSPRDTQYF.

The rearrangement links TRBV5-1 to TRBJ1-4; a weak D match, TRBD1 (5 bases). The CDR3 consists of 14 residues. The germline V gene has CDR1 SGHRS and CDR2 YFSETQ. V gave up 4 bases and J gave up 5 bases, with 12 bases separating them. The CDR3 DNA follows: TGCGCCAGCAGCCGGGACGGAGGGAATGAAAAACTGTTTTTT. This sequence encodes CASSRDGGNEKLFF.

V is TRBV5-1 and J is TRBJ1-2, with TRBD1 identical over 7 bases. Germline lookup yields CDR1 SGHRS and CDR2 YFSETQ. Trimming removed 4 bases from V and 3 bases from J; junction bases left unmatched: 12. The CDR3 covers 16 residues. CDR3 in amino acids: CASSPGTANLHYGYTF. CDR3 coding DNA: TGCGCCAGCAGCCCCGGGACAGCAAACCTACACTATGGCTACACCTTC. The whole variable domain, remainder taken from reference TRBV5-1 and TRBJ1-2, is KAGVTQTPRYLIKTRGQQVTLSCSPISGHRSVSWYQQTPGQGLQFLFEYFSETQRNKGNFPGRFSGRQFSNSRSEMNVSTLELGDSALYLCASSPGTANLHYGYTFGSGTRLTVV.

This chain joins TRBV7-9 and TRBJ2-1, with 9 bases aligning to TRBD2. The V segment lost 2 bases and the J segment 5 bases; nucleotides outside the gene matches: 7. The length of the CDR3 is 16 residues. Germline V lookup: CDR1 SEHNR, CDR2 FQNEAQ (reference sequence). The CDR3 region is CASSLRLAGPNNEQFF. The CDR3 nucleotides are TGTGCCAGCAGCTTACGGCTAGCGGGGCCGAACAATGAGCAGTTCTTC.